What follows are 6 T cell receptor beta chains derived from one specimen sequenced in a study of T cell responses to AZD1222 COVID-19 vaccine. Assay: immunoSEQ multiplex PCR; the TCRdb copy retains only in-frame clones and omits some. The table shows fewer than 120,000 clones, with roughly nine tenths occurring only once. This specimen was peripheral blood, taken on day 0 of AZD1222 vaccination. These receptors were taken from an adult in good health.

The CDR3 is CATEGPSYEQYF. CDR3 nucleotide sequence: TGTGCCACCGAGGGACCCTCCTACGAGCAGTACTTC. V usage is TRBV2 and J usage is TRBJ2-7; D tentatively fits TRBD1 or TRBD2 (5 bases each). Per germline, CDR1 SNHLY and CDR2 FYNNEI. The length of the CDR3 is 12 residues. V dropped 10 bases and J dropped 0 bases, with 10 bases sitting between them.

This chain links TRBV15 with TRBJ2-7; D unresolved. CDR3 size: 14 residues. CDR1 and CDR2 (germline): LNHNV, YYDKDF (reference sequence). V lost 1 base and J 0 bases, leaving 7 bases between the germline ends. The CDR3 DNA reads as TGTGCCACCAGCAGAGGTGGGGTCTCCTACGAGCAGTACTTC. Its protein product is CATSRGGVSYEQYF.

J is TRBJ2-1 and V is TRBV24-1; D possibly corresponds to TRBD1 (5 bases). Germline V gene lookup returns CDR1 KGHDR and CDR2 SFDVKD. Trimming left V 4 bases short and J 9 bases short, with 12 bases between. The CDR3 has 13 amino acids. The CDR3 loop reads CATSDLQGSEQFF. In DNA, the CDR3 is TGTGCCACCAGTGACCTGCAGGGCAGTGAGCAGTTCTTC.

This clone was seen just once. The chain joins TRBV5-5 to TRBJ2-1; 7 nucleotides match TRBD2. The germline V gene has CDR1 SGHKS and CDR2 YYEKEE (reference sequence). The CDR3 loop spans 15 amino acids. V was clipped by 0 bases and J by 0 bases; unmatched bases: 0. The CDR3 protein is CASSLGGSSYNEQFF. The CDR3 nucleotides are TGTGCCAGCAGCTTGGGCGGGAGCTCCTACAATGAGCAGTTCTTC.

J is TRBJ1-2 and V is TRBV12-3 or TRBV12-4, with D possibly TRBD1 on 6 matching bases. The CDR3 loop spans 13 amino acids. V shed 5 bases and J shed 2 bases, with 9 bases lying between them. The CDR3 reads CASSQDRNYGYTF. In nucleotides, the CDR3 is TGTGCCAGCAGTCAAGACAGGAACTATGGCTACACCTTC.

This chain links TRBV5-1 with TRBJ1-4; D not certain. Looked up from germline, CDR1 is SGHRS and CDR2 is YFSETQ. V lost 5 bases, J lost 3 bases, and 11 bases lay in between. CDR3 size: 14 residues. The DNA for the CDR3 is TGCGCCAGCAGAAAAGAGACGGCTAATGAAAAACTGTTTTTT. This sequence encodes CASRKETANEKLFF.